The subject of this entry is one T cell receptor beta chain. With 10 bases removed from V and 3 bases from J, the gap between germline ends came to 23 bases. The CDR3 runs to 16 residues. Germline loops: CDR1 ENHRY, CDR2 SYGVKD. This sample was taken from a study of control samples from healthy donors and cancer patients. TCRdb's table, derived via immunoSEQ multiplex PCR, lists solely in-frame clones and lacks some. The sample contains around 250,000 clones, roughly 87% of which appear only once. This sequence joins TRBV10-3 and TRBJ2-3; D is unclear. The TCR was taken from an older woman with lung cancer. Sequenced material: PBMCs. CDR3 in DNA: TGTGCCACCAAACCATACATAGCCCGGAGTACAGATACGCAGTATTTT. Its protein is CATKPYIARSTDTQYF.